Presented here are 9 T cell receptor beta chains from one specimen sequenced in a study of T-cell reconstitution after alpha-beta-depleted transplantation in children. This sample's TCRbeta library carried unique molecular identifier barcodes. One entry per CDR3 protein, called by TCRdb with MiXCR from the PCR reads. The sample contains some 220,000 distinct CDR3 sequences, approximately 11% of which appear only once. Specimen: PBMCs, collected before TCRalphabeta/CD19-depleted stem cell transplant. Source of these receptors: a child in the first two years of life with acute myeloid leukemia, due to receive a stem cell transplant.

This clonotype was found many times. CDR3 residues: CASSPNIGNEKLFF. In nucleotides, the CDR3 is TGTGCCAGCAGTCCGAATATCGGAAACGAAAAACTGTTTTTT. The V and J genes are TRBV12-3 or TRBV12-4 and TRBJ1-4, with D unresolved. CDR3 length: 14 amino acids. V lost 5 bases to trimming and J lost 8 bases, with 15 bases between them.

V gene TRBV5-4 combines with J gene TRBJ2-5; 9 nucleotides align to TRBD1. The CDR3 is made up of 14 amino acids. V lost 4 bases and J lost 5; bases outside the gene matches: 6. Germline CDR1 reads SGHNT; CDR2 reads YYREEE (reference sequence). The CDR3 loop reads CASSKQGAQETQYF. The DNA of the CDR3 is TGTGCCAGCAGCAAACAGGGGGCGCAGGAGACCCAGTACTTC.

This clonotype was detected many times. The rearrangement uses TRBV5-1 and TRBJ1-1; D unresolved. The CDR3 extends over 15 amino acids. From germline, CDR1 is SGHRS and CDR2 YFSETQ. With 2 bases removed from V and 0 bases from J, the gap between germline ends came to 11 bases. The CDR3 nucleotides read TGCGCCAGCAGCTTAAGGCGCAGCATGAACACTGAAGCTTTCTTT. Translated: CASSLRRSMNTEAFF.

This clonotype was detected ten times or more. V gene TRBV5-1 combines with J gene TRBJ1-4; D might be TRBD1 (6 bases). The germline V and J ends were trimmed by 2 bases and 7 bases, with 15 bases remaining between them. This CDR3 spans 15 amino acids. CDR1 SGHRS and CDR2 YFSETQ come from the germline V gene. The CDR3 sequence: CASSLQGQGIEKLFF. CDR3 DNA: TGCGCCAGCAGCTTACAGGGTCAAGGTATTGAAAAACTGTTTTTT.

This clonotype was recorded at least ten times. The gene calls are TRBV5-1 and TRBJ2-7, with D possibly matching TRBD2 (6 bases). Trimming took off 4 bases at V and 0 bases at J, with 11 bases between the two ends. Germline CDR1 is SGHRS and CDR2 is YFSETQ. This CDR3 contains 14 residues. CDR3 in amino acids: CASSLGLYSYEQYF. Here the CDR3 DNA reads TGCGCCAGCAGCCTGGGACTCTACTCCTACGAGCAGTACTTC. Filled out from reference TRBV5-1 and TRBJ2-7, the complete variable domain reads KAGVTQTPRYLIKTRGQQVTLSCSPISGHRSVSWYQQTPGQGLQFLFEYFSETQRNKGNFPGRFSGRQFSNSRSEMNVSTLELGDSALYLCASSLGLYSYEQYFGPGTRLTVT.

This clonotype was seen repeatedly, ten times or more. The chain couples TRBV28 to TRBJ1-5; 9 positions agree with TRBD1. Trimming at V came to 3 bases and at J to 6 bases, leaving 9 bases not matched to a gene. CDR1 and CDR2 (germline): MDHEN, SYDVKM. The CDR3 length is 16 residues. The CDR3, as DNA: TGTGCCAGCAGTTTCCTTGGGACAGGGCCTACTCAGCCCCAGCATTTT. This translates into CASSFLGTGPTQPQHF.

This clonotype was counted many times. This CDR3 is CASNDRAYEQYF. The DNA for the CDR3 is TGTGCCAGCAATGACAGGGCCTACGAGCAGTACTTC. This chain joins TRBV28 and TRBJ2-7; the match to TRBD1 covers 7 bases. CDR3 length: 12 amino acids. J gave up 2 bases and V 7 bases, and 2 bases lay outside the gene matches. Germline CDR1 MDHEN, CDR2 SYDVKM.

Worth noting for this clonotype: A read error may explain this, as a much larger clone is one base away. J is TRBJ2-1 and V is TRBV5-1; TRBD2 matches at 11 bases. The CDR3 sequence is 15 residues long. Losses at the gene ends were 4 bases for V and 7 bases for J; bases not matched to a gene: 7. The germline V gene has CDR1 SGHRS and CDR2 YFSETQ. CDR3 amino acids: CASSGTSGGRNEQFF. The CDR3 coding sequence is TGCGCCAGCAGCGGAACTAGCGGGGGCAGAAATGAGCAGTTCTTC.

Concerning this clonotype: A read error may explain this, as a much larger clone is one base away. The genes are TRBV7-9 and TRBJ2-5; tentative D call: TRBD2 (5 bases). The germline V gene encodes CDR1 SEHNR and CDR2 FQNEAQ (reference sequence). The CDR3 has 14 residues. The CDR3: CAISLASPAETQYF. In DNA, the CDR3 is TGTGCCATCAGCTTAGCGAGTCCTGCGGAGACCCAGTACTTC.